This record covers a single T cell receptor (beta chain). Its target is not known. This entry comes from a study of T cell responses to AZD1222 COVID-19 vaccine. Overall study context: Pooled together were second doses at about 4 or about 12 weeks.

Some clones are missing from TCRdb's copy, which holds only in-frame ones; the method was immunoSEQ multiplex PCR. The sample comprises roughly 100,000 clones, 91% of which are singletons, and less than 55% rests with the top ten. The germline V gene has CDR1 SGHTA and CDR2 FQGNSA. V lost 3 bases and J 0 bases, leaving 18 bases between the germline ends. The CDR3 extends over 17 amino acids. Overall study results and limits: Per reports, nearly half of all spike-specific TCRs target regions that are unmutated in variants. At study baseline, merely about 6 AZD1222 recipients were seropositive. Distributed over spike, vaccine-associated CD4 TCRs predominated at 160-218 and 743-854.

The source is an adult in good health. Sequencing used peripheral blood, obtained on day 0 of AZD1222 vaccination. The chain employs TRBV7-2 and TRBJ2-7; D is perhaps TRBD1 or TRBD2 (7 bases each). The DNA for the CDR3 is TGTGCCAGCAGCTTCAGGGGGGGAGCGGGATCCTCCTACGAGCAGTACTTC. Translating it yields CASSFRGGAGSSYEQYF.